Following are 23 T cell receptor beta chains from one sample sequenced in a study of T cell responses to AZD1222 COVID-19 vaccine. The data were produced by immunoSEQ multiplex PCR, yet TCRdb's version contains in-frame clones alone and is incomplete. The data hold roughly 89,000 clones, with 70% to 90% observed a single time. The starting material was peripheral blood, obtained on day 0 of MenACWY control vaccination. The receptor source for this set is an adult in good health.

The V gene is TRBV19, the J gene TRBJ2-7; D possibly corresponds to TRBD1 (6 bases). Looked up from germline, CDR1 is LNHDA and CDR2 is SQIVND (reference sequence). The germline V and J ends were trimmed by 7 bases and 5 bases, with 24 bases remaining between them. The CDR3 is 16 residues long. This CDR3 is CASTPSYRGIGNEQYF. The CDR3 region has the DNA TGTGCCAGTACCCCCTCTTATAGGGGGATAGGGAACGAGCAGTACTTC.

The chain recombines TRBV14 with TRBJ2-4, with TRBD2 matching over 7 bases. V trimming: 1 base; J trimming: 0 bases; junction bases outside the gene matches: 9. Germline-derived CDR1 and CDR2 are SGHDN and FVKESK. CDR3 length: 18 residues. CDR3 protein: CASSQGGGISKAKNIQYF. For the CDR3, the DNA is TGTGCCAGCAGCCAAGGGGGGGGAATATCAAAAGCCAAAAACATTCAGTACTTC.

The chain recombines TRBV27 with TRBJ1-1, with D perhaps TRBD1 (6 bases). The CDR3 totals 15 residues. Germline loops: CDR1 MNHEY, CDR2 SMNVEV (reference sequence). V was shortened by 3 bases and J by 1 base, with 12 bases between the two germline ends. The CDR3 DNA is TGTGCCAGCAGTTTGTCAGTCAGGGGGAACACTGAAGCTTTCTTT. As protein: CASSLSVRGNTEAFF.

The rearrangement links TRBV29-1 to TRBJ1-2, with TRBD1 matching 8 bases. Germline assignment: CDR1 SQVTM and CDR2 ANQGSEA. Trimming removed 7 bases from V and 7 bases from J; junction bases left unmatched: 5. The CDR3 length is 11 residues. CDR3 bases: TGCAGCGCCGACAGGGGATTTGGCTACACCTTC. The encoded protein is CSADRGFGYTF.

The V call is TRBV25-1, the J call TRBJ2-5, with unresolved D. Per germline, CDR1 MGHDK and CDR2 SYGVNS. CDR3 length: 13 amino acids. The ends were cut back, 1 base at V and 4 bases at J, with 7 bases in the middle. CDR3 sequence reads: CASSELRGETQYF. The DNA for the CDR3 is TGTGCCAGCAGTGAATTGCGCGGAGAGACCCAGTACTTC.

In DNA form, the CDR3 reads TGTGCCACCAGCAGGGGAGACAGGGGCGCTCAAAACATTCAGTACTTC. The encoded protein is CATSRGDRGAQNIQYF. The chain carries TRBV15 and TRBJ2-4, with 8 bases lining up with TRBD1. Per germline, CDR1 LNHNV and CDR2 YYDKDF (reference sequence). This CDR3 has 16 amino acids. J lost 5 bases, V lost 3 bases, and 9 bases had no gene match.

The chain couples TRBV28 to TRBJ1-1, with D perhaps matching TRBD1 (6 bases). This CDR3 is 15 amino acids long. Germline loops: CDR1 MDHEN, CDR2 SYDVKM. Trimming shortened V by 6 bases and J by 3 bases, and 17 bases separated the two germline ends. The CDR3 sequence: CASSYSRGFDTEAFF. CDR3 nucleotides: TGTGCCAGCAGCTACTCAAGGGGGTTCGACACTGAAGCTTTCTTT.

This chain joins TRBV3-1 (or the pseudogene TRBV3-2) and TRBJ2-1; D remains ambiguous. From germline, CDR1 is LGHDT and CDR2 YNNKEL (reference sequence). The CDR3 covers 14 residues. With 1 base removed from V and 5 bases from J, the gap between germline ends came to 9 bases. CDR3: CASSQGTTNNEQFF. CDR3 coding DNA: TGTGCCAGCAGCCAAGGAACTACCAACAATGAGCAGTTCTTC.

CDR3 sequence reads: CAISENEKLFF. The CDR3 coding sequence is TGTGCCATCAGTGAGAATGAAAAACTGTTTTTT. The V call is TRBV10-3, the J call TRBJ1-4, with D unresolved. Trimming shortened V by 2 bases and J by 5 bases, and 0 bases separated the two germline ends. Germline CDR1 is ENHRY and CDR2 is SYGVKD. This CDR3 spans 11 amino acids.

V gene TRBV27 combines with J gene TRBJ2-1; the D is unclear. Trimming pared 5 bases from V and 2 bases from J, leaving 13 bases between. CDR3 length: 15 residues. The germline gives CDR1 MNHEY, CDR2 SMNVEV (reference sequence). CDR3 DNA: TGTGCCAGCAGTCCACCAAATGGAGCCTACAATGAGCAGTTCTTC. Amino acids: CASSPPNGAYNEQFF.

The CDR3 protein is CASSVGLAGPSYEQYF. The CDR3 DNA follows: TGTGCCAGCAGCGTAGGACTAGCGGGACCCTCCTACGAGCAGTACTTC. The chain recombines TRBV9 with TRBJ2-7; 11 nucleotides match TRBD2. J lost 0 bases, V lost 0 bases, and 2 bases had no gene match. CDR3 length: 16 amino acids. CDR1 and CDR2 (germline): SGDLS, YYNGEE.

The V call is TRBV7-8, the J call TRBJ1-2; TRBD1 matches at 7 bases. CDR1 SGHVS and CDR2 FQNEAQ come from the germline V gene. V gave up 4 bases and J gave up 8 bases; unmatched junction bases: 7. The CDR3 loop spans 13 amino acids. As DNA, the CDR3 is TGTGCCAGCAGCTCCCAAGGGGGCAACGGCTACACCTTC. Translating gives CASSSQGGNGYTF.

V is TRBV25-1 and J is TRBJ1-6; 7 bases match TRBD1. Germline V gene data show CDR1 as MGHDK and CDR2 as SYGVNS. The ends lost 4 bases at V and 7 bases at J; junction bases unmatched: 13. This CDR3 comprises 17 residues. The chain's CDR3 is CASSGLPGTVGNSPLHF. The CDR3 bases are TGTGCCAGCAGTGGCCTACCCGGGACAGTTGGCAATTCACCCCTCCACTTT.

J is TRBJ2-5 and V is TRBV19, with 9 bases identical to TRBD1. This CDR3 has 14 residues. V shed 5 bases and J 4 bases; nucleotides not matched to a gene: 5. Per germline, CDR1 LNHDA and CDR2 SQIVND (reference sequence). The CDR3 is CASSRTGVRETQYF. DNA for the CDR3: TGTGCCAGTAGTCGGACAGGGGTTAGAGAGACCCAGTACTTC.

This chain uses TRBV28 with TRBJ1-2, with D hard to call. V lost 3 bases, J lost 6 bases, and 11 bases lay in between. The CDR3 has 13 amino acids. CDR1 and CDR2 from the germline V gene are MDHEN and SYDVKM. The CDR3 sequence: CASSFSGVNGYTF. CDR3 bases: TGTGCCAGCAGTTTCAGCGGAGTTAATGGCTACACCTTC.

The chain has TRBV5-1 and TRBJ2-3; D is uncertain. V lost 2 bases and J 5 bases, leaving 18 bases between the germline ends. CDR3 size: 16 residues. Germline V lookup: CDR1 SGHRS, CDR2 YFSETQ. DNA for the CDR3: TGCGCCAGCAGCTTCCGGACCCGACGGGTGTTAGATACGCAGTATTTT. Its translation is CASSFRTRRVLDTQYF.

V and J are TRBV10-1 and TRBJ2-2; TRBD2 agrees at 7 bases. Unmatched junction bases numbered 9, after V lost 6 bases and J lost 8 bases. The germline CDR1 and CDR2 sequences are WNHNN and SYGVQD (reference sequence). The CDR3 has 14 residues. The CDR3 nucleotides read TGCGCCAGCAGCCGAAGGACTAGAGATGGGGAGCTGTTTTTT. Translated: CASSRRTRDGELFF.

The chain is built from TRBV7-3 and TRBJ2-1; 7 nucleotides line up with TRBD2. This CDR3 region has 16 residues. CDR1 and CDR2 (germline): SGHTA, FQGTGA. The trim removed 3 bases at V and 8 bases at J, leaving 13 bases unmatched. The CDR3 DNA is TGTGCCAGCAGCTTTCAGCGGGGAGTAGTTGGTCATGAGCAGTTCTTC. Amino acids: CASSFQRGVVGHEQFF. The full variable domain, completed using reference TRBV7-3 and TRBJ2-1, is GAGVSQTPSNKVTEKGKYVELRCDPISGHTALYWYRQSLGQGPEFLIYFQGTGAADDSGLPNDRFFAVRPEGSVSTLKIQRTERGDSAVYLCASSFQRGVVGHEQFFGPGTRLTVL.

In this sample, this clone turned up once. The chain links TRBV7-9 to TRBJ1-1; D gene ambiguous. Trimming took off 5 bases at V and 5 bases at J, with 9 bases between the two ends. Germline CDR1 is SEHNR and CDR2 is FQNEAQ (reference sequence). The CDR3 runs 12 residues. CDR3 sequence (DNA): TGTGCCAGCAGCACCAGAAGTACTGAAGCTTTCTTT. Amino acid sequence: CASSTRSTEAFF. Filled out from reference TRBV7-9 and TRBJ1-1, the complete variable domain reads DTGVSQNPRHKITKRGQNVTFRCDPISEHNRLYWYRQTLGQGPEFLTYFQNEAQLEKSRLLSDRFSAERPKGSFSTLEIQRTEQGDSAMYLCASSTRSTEAFFGQGTRLTVV.

The V gene is TRBV19, the J gene TRBJ2-7; maybe TRBD1 (6 bases). V dropped 3 bases and J dropped 4 bases, with 16 bases sitting between them. The CDR3 contains 15 residues. Germline V gene sequence: CDR1 LNHDA, CDR2 SQIVND (reference sequence). The CDR3 DNA reads TGTGCCAGTAGTATTAAGACAGGCACCCCTTACGAGCAGTACTTC. Its translation: CASSIKTGTPYEQYF.

This clone came up once. The chain joins TRBV18 to TRBJ2-1; the match to TRBD2 covers 10 bases. From germline, CDR1 is KGHSH and CDR2 LQKENI. The V and J ends lost 0 bases and 7 bases, in that order; junction bases with no gene match: 3. The CDR3 runs 15 residues. The CDR3 loop is CASSPPQREGNEQFF. Here the CDR3 DNA reads TGTGCCAGCTCACCACCCCAGCGGGAGGGGAATGAGCAGTTCTTC.

This sequence joins TRBV6-5 and TRBJ1-2; the match to TRBD1 covers 9 bases. V shed 7 bases, J shed 3 bases, and the junction held 6 bases outside the gene matches. The V gene's germline CDR1 is MNHEY and CDR2 SVGAGI. The CDR3 loop spans 14 amino acids. As DNA, the CDR3 is TGTGCCAGCACACCGGGACAGGGATACTATGGCTACACCTTC. Amino acid sequence: CASTPGQGYYGYTF.

The V gene is TRBV30, the J gene TRBJ2-1; 9 positions agree with TRBD2. This CDR3 is built from 16 residues. Germline V gene sequence: CDR1 GTSNPN, CDR2 SVGIG (reference sequence). With 3 bases clipped from V and 1 base from J, the junction kept 7 bases outside the gene matches. DNA of the CDR3: TGTGCCTGGAGACGCGGACTAGCGAGTTCCTACAATGAGCAGTTCTTC. Translating it yields CAWRRGLASSYNEQFF.